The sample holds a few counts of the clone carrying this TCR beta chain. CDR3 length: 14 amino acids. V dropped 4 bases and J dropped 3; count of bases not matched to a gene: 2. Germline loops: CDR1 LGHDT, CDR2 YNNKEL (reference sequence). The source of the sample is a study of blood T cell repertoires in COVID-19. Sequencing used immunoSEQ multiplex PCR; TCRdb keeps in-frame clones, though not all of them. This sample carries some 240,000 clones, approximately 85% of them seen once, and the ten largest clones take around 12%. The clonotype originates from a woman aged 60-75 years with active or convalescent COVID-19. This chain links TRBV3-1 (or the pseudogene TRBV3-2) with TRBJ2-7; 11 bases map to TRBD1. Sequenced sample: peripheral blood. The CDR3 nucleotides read TGTGCCAGCAGCCGGGGACAGGGGGGCTACGAGCAGTACTTC. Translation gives CASSRGQGGYEQYF.